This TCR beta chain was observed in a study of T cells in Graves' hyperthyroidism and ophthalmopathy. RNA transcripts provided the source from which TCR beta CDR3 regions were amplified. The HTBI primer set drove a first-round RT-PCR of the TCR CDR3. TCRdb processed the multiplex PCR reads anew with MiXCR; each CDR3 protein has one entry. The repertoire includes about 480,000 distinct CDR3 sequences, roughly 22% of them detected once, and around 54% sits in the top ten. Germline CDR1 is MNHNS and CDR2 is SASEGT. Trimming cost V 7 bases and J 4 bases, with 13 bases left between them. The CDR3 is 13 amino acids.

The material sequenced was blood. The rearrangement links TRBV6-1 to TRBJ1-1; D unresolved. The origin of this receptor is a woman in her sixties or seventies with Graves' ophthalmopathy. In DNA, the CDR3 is TGTGCCAGCAATCAGAAAAAACCCACTGAAGCTTTCTTT. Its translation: CASNQKKPTEAFF.